This T cell receptor (beta chain) was found in a study of molecular identifiers for immune sequencing clone quantification (dated by TCRdb to the late 2010s). About the study as a whole: For a replicate experiment, RNA from about 21,000 or 97,000 naive CD8 T cells was divided into five aliquots, of which four were sequenced. This methods study benchmarked molecular-identifier clustering-based TCR repertoire sequencing (MIDCIRS) and TCR RNA copy counting, using CD8 T cells to do so.

As concerns this clonotype: Its target antigen remains unknown. No base quality information exists; no much larger clone differs at one position.

Broad study findings and their caveats: Even against a background of roughly 1 million naive CD8 T cells, spiked-in Jurkat TCR RNA amounting to a single cell's worth was reported to be detectable. About 3 recovered TCR RNA copies per cell were obtained by modeling, versus roughly 9.7 by digital PCR, implying a capture efficiency of about 30%. In CMV-specific effector cells, over 97% of molecules were held by clones above 20 RNA copies, whereas under 1% of molecules were held by such clones in naive cells. The naive libraries included spiked-in Jurkat TCR RNA (over nine copies' worth), and this RNA is not part of the donor repertoire. When barcode sub-clustering was omitted, TCR diversity was inflated by chimeric consensus sequences, with chimeras reaching as high as 47%. Highly expanded clone sizes could be underestimated because identical TCR molecules may share a barcode.

The germline V gene encodes CDR1 MNHEY and CDR2 SMNVEV (reference sequence). Spanning cysteine to phenylalanine, the CDR3 consists of 15 amino acids. The entry retains the CDR3 DNA only, 45 bases that are in frame from base 1. The V end loses 6 bases and the J end loses 6 bases, and a stretch of 21 bases separates them. The library came from PCR. The reads were generated on a NextSeq 500. Bulk TCR libraries were generated as previously described, with the TCR primers listed in Table S5 used. The Qiagen AllPrep DNA/RNA kit was used to purify total RNA. Before analysis, reads from multiple sequencing runs of one library were combined. The published analysis was carried out like this. Reads were retained only if an exact TCR constant sequence was present, and the retained reads were trimmed to 150 nt and grouped according to their 12-nt molecular barcodes. Reads inside each barcode group were sub-clustered using a 15% Levenshtein threshold, and a quality-weighted consensus sequence was constructed for each RNA molecule. Non-functional sequences were filtered out, along with any lower-count sequence sitting one edit away from another sequence. Based on a fit of two negative binomial distributions, barcode sub-clusters having less than 20% of the maximum read count were discarded. The public reads were reanalyzed by TCRdb: fastp trimming at Q25, MiXCR alignment, in-frame beta chains only. Under each unique CDR3 protein, matching rows form one entry showing the most common genes and DNA. The V and J calls and clone size are TCRdb's, not the authors'. A total of around 470,000 distinct CDR3 sequences appear in this sample, about 25% of them only once. The ten top clones hold under 0.8% of the sample.

Naive CD8 T cell libraries were made from roughly 20,000 to 1,000,000 sorted cells using 10%, 30% or 50% of purified RNA. On a BD FACSAria II, naive CD8 T cells were FACS-sorted as CD8+CD4-CCR7+CD45RA+ and collected into RLT Plus buffer. Approximately eleven TCR copies' worth of Jurkat RNA were spiked into about 19,000-1,000,000 naive CD8 T cell samples to test detection sensitivity. CD8 T cells were enriched with RosetteSep CD8+ T Cell Enrichment Cocktail and Ficoll-Paque, followed by ACK red cell lysis. The chain is assembled from TRBV27 and TRBJ2-7; TRBD1 is a weak D gene call, 6 bases matching. Sequencing used naive CD8+ T cells from blood, with Jurkat cell RNA spiked in. Read against the paper, the sample's cell subset or site label means: FACS-sorted CD8+CD4-CCR7+CD45RA+ naive T cells. The TCR comes from a human donor in good health. Some libraries in this study had Jurkat cell RNA spiked in. The encoded CDR3 is CASSLLGGGPSEQYF. Read as DNA, the sequence is TGTGCCAGCAGCCTGCTTGGGGGCGGGCCCTCCGAGCAGTACTTC.